This T cell receptor beta chain was captured in a study of blood T cell repertoires in COVID-19. On the study more broadly: Sites in the United States, Italy and Spain provided acute and convalescent COVID-19 samples. The analysed material was cDNA or gDNA that came from T cells, B-cell-depleted T cells, or PBMCs.

Authors' data handling: Reference gene primers were amplified, and this amplification served to estimate nucleated cell counts. Using immunoSEQ multiplex PCR, the repertoire was profiled, and TCRdb retains in-frame clones only, with some absent. V and J calls and clone size are as listed in that table; D and trimming were resolved from the DNA. Here the sample spans some 30,000 clones, more than 75% being singletons. The sequence derives from a man between 70 and 80 years old with active or convalescent COVID-19. The specimen was peripheral blood.

CDR3 region: CASTPLAKNIQYF. The CDR3 DNA sequence: TGTGCCAGCACTCCCCTAGCCAAAAACATTCAGTACTTC. V and J are TRBV14 and TRBJ2-4; no reliable D call. The CDR3 is 13 amino acids. Germline values: CDR1 SGHDN, CDR2 FVKESK. V lost 7 bases to trimming and J lost 0 bases, with 7 bases between them.